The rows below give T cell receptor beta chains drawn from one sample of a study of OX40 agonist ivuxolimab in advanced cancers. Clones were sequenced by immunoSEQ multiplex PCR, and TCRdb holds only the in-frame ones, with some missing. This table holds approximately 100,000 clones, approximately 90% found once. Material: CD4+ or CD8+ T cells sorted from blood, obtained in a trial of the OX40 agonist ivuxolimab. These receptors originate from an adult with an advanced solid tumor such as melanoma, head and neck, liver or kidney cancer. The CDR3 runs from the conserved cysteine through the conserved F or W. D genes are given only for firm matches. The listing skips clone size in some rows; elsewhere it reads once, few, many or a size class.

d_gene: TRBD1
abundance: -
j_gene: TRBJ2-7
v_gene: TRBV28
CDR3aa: CASKGQGTWGEQYF
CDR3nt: TGTGCCAGCAAGGGACAGGGGACGTGGGGCGAGCAGTACTTC

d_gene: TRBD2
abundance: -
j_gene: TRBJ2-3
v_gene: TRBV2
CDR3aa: CASSEERLAGVDTQYF
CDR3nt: TGTGCCAGCAGCGAAGAGAGGCTAGCGGGAGTGGATACGCAGTATTTT

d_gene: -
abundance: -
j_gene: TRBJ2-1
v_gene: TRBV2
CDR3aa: CASSERHNEQFF
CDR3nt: TGTGCCAGCAGTGAACGGCACAATGAGCAGTTCTTC

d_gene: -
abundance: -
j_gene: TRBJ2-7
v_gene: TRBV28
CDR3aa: CASSLFYEQYF
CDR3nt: TGTGCCAGCAGTTTATTTTACGAGCAGTACTTC

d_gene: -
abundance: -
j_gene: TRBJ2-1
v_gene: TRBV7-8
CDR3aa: CASSLDTGLGGLF
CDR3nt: TGTGCCAGCAGCTTGGACACTGGCCTGGGTGGCCTCTTC

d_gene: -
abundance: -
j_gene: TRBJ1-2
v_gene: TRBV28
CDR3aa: CASSSSGQIYGYTF
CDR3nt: TGTGCCAGCAGTTCTTCAGGACAGATTTATGGCTACACCTTC

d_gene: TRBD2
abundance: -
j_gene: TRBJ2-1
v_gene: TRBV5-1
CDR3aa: CASSSIAGAGRNEQFF
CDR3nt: TGCGCCAGCAGCTCAATAGCGGGAGCCGGGAGGAATGAGCAGTTCTTC

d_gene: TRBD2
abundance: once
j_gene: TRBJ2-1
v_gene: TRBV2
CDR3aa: CASGTSGRFNEQFF
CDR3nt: TGTGCCAGTGGGACTAGCGGGAGGTTTAATGAGCAGTTCTTC

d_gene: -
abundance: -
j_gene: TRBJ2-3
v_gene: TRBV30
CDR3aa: CAWSVSDTQYF
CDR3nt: TGTGCCTGGAGTGTCTCAGATACGCAGTATTTT

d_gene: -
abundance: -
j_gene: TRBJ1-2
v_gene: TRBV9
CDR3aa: CASSVGNPAAYGYTF
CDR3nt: TGTGCCAGCAGCGTAGGGAACCCTGCGGCCTATGGCTACACCTTC

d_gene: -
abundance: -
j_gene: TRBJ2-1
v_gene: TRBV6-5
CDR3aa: CASSLMPGNNEQFF
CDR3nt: TGTGCCAGCAGTTTAATGCCAGGGAACAATGAGCAGTTCTTC

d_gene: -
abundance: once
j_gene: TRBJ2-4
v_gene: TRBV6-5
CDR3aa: CASRDNAINIQYF
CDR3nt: TGTGCCAGTCGGGACAACGCTATAAACATTCAGTACTTC